These 9 T cell receptor beta chains were sequenced from one sample in a study of CD8 T cells in Susac syndrome. Random hexamers were used to reverse transcribe about 0.5 to 1 ug of RNA. One entry per CDR3 protein results from TCRdb running MiXCR on the immunoSEQ multiplex PCR reads. The repertoire has under 200,000 distinct CDR3 sequences, roughly 92% of them found once; the top ten carry 0.09% to 0.12%. The sequenced sample consisted of CD4+ T cells from PBMCs. The origin of the receptors is a human donor in good health.

V gene TRBV5-1 combines with J gene TRBJ2-1, with 7 bases fitting TRBD2. V lost 0 bases and J lost 1; bases outside the gene matches: 1. The germline CDR1 and CDR2 sequences are SGHRS and YFSETQ. The CDR3 runs 15 residues. For the CDR3, the DNA is TGCGCCAGCAGCTTGGGTAGCGGGTCCTACAATGAGCAGTTCTTC. Residues: CASSLGSGSYNEQFF.

The chain links TRBV5-1 to TRBJ1-3, with D maybe TRBD1 (5 bases). Trimming removed 5 bases from V and 2 bases from J, with 11 bases in between. The CDR3 sequence is 14 residues long. CDR1 is SGHRS and CDR2 is YFSETQ in the germline V gene. CDR3 sequence (DNA): TGCGCCAGCAGTCCGACAGTGGCTGGAAACACCATATATTTT. Translation: CASSPTVAGNTIYF. Together with reference TRBV5-1 and TRBJ1-3, the CDR3 gives the full variable domain: KAGVTQTPRYLIKTRGQQVTLSCSPISGHRSVSWYQQTPGQGLQFLFEYFSETQRNKGNFPGRFSGRQFSNSRSEMNVSTLELGDSALYLCASSPTVAGNTIYFGEGSWLTVV.

This chain connects TRBV12-3 or TRBV12-4 to TRBJ1-3; D remains ambiguous. Between the trimmed V and J ends, which lost 7 bases and 4 bases, there was a span of 11 bases. CDR3 length: 13 amino acids. The CDR3 region has the DNA TGTGCCAGCACCCTTATAGCGGGAAACACCATATATTTT. Amino acid sequence: CASTLIAGNTIYF.

J is TRBJ2-4 and V is TRBV6-1; no clear D gene. Between the trimmed V and J ends, which lost 5 bases and 8 bases, there was a span of 7 bases. CDR3 length: 11 amino acids. Germline CDR1 reads MNHNS; CDR2 reads SASEGT. The DNA for the CDR3 is TGTGCCAGCAGTCCAAGGGACATTCAGTACTTC. Residues: CASSPRDIQYF.

This sequence joins TRBV27 and TRBJ1-1, with 10 bases matching TRBD1. Per the germline V gene, CDR1 is MNHEY and CDR2 is SMNVEV (reference sequence). J was trimmed by 4 bases and V by 6 bases; bases with no gene match: 20. CDR3 length: 19 amino acids. The CDR3 reads CASSLIRPGQGSGRTEAFF. CDR3 DNA: TGTGCCAGCAGCCTTATACGGCCGGGACAGGGGAGTGGTCGCACTGAAGCTTTCTTT.

This chain connects TRBV13 to TRBJ2-3; maybe TRBD1 (5 bases). The CDR3 runs 15 residues. The germline gives CDR1 PRHDT, CDR2 FYEKMQ (reference sequence). V lost 0 bases to trimming and J lost 2 bases, with 9 bases between them. CDR3 amino acids: CASSLGQDATDTQYF. The CDR3 bases are TGTGCCAGCAGCTTAGGACAGGACGCCACAGATACGCAGTATTTT.

This chain joins TRBV10-3 and TRBJ1-1; possibly TRBD1 for D (5 bases). CDR1 is ENHRY, CDR2 SYGVKD, per germline. V was trimmed by 8 bases and J by 2 bases, leaving 15 bases between them. This CDR3 has 14 amino acids. CDR3 residues: CAIGDPGRNTEAFF. CDR3 in DNA: TGTGCCATCGGGGACCCTGGCAGAAACACTGAAGCTTTCTTT.

The chain links TRBV6-6 to TRBJ1-2; no clear D gene. Germline CDR1 MNHNY, CDR2 SVGAGI (reference sequence). CDR3 length: 11 residues. V dropped 8 bases and J dropped 3 bases, with 7 bases sitting between them. The CDR3 region is CASRADYGYTF. The CDR3, as DNA: TGTGCCAGCCGCGCAGACTATGGCTACACCTTC.

This rearrangement joins TRBV7-2 to TRBJ1-2; no clear D gene. The V end lost 7 bases, the J end lost 9 bases, and 18 bases lay between the germline ends. This CDR3 comprises 13 residues. CDR1 is SGHTA, CDR2 FQGNSA, per germline. The CDR3 region has the DNA TGTGCCAGCACCCAAGTCCGGCAGATGAGCTACACCTTC. Translated: CASTQVRQMSYTF.